This TCR beta chain is from a study of OX40 agonist ivuxolimab in advanced cancers. Whole-study context: The dose-escalation cohort was about 80% male, with a mean age of around 60 years, ranging roughly 20 to 90.

Clones were read by immunoSEQ multiplex PCR, and TCRdb kept only the in-frame ones, dropping some. Of tens of thousands of clones listed, around nine tenths are singletons. This clone appeared a single time. The CDR3 sequence is 15 residues long. CDR1 is SGHNT, CDR2 YENEEA, per germline. The ends were cut back, 1 base at V and 0 bases at J, with 9 bases in the middle. The chain combines TRBV11-3 with TRBJ1-1; D unclear. This TCR came from an adult with an advanced solid tumor such as melanoma, head and neck, liver or kidney cancer. The sequencing here drew on CD4+ or CD8+ T cells sorted from blood, taken in a trial of the OX40 agonist ivuxolimab. The chain's CDR3 is CASSLAAEMNTEAFF. CDR3 bases: TGTGCCAGCAGCTTAGCGGCGGAGATGAACACTGAAGCTTTCTTT.